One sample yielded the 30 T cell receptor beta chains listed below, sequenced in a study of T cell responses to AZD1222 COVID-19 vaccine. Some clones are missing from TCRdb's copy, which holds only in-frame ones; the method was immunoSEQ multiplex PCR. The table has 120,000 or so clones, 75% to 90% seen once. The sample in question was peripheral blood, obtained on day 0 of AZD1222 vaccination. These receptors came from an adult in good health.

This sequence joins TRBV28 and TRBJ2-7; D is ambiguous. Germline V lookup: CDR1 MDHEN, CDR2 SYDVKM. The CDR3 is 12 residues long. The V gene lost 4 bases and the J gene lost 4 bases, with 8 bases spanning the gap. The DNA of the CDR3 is TGTGCCAGCAGTTCCTCACATTACGAGCAGTACTTC. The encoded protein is CASSSSHYEQYF.

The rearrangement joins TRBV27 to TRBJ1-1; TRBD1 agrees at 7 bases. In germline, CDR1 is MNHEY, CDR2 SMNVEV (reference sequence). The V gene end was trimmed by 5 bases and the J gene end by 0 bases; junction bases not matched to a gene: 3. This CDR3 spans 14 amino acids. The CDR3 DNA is TGTGCCAGCAGTCGGGGACAGTTGAACACTGAAGCTTTCTTT. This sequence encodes CASSRGQLNTEAFF.

The DNA for the CDR3 is TGTGCCAGCAGGTTAAGCTCCTACAATGAGCAGTTCTTC. Translation: CASRLSSYNEQFF. The V gene is TRBV2, the J gene TRBJ2-1, with no clear D. Between the trimmed V and J ends, which lost 6 bases and 0 bases, there was a span of 6 bases. This CDR3 region has 13 residues. Germline CDR1 reads SNHLY; CDR2 reads FYNNEI. The full variable domain, completed using reference TRBV2 and TRBJ2-1, is EPEVTQTPSHQVTQMGQEVILRCVPISNHLYFYWYRQILGQKVEFLVSFYNNEISEKSEIFDDQFSVERPDGSNFTLKIRSTKLEDSAMYFCASRLSSYNEQFFGPGTRLTVL.

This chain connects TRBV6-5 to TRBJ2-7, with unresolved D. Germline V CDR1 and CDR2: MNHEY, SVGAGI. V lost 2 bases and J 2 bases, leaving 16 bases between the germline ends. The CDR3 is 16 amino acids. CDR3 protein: CASSYLTGPSTYEQYF. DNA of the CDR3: TGTGCCAGCAGTTACCTAACCGGGCCTTCTACCTACGAGCAGTACTTC.

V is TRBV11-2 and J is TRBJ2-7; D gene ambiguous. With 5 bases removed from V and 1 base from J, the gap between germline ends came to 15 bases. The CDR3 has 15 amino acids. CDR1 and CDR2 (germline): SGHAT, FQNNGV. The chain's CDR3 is CASSLLGLLSYEQYF. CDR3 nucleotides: TGTGCCAGCAGCCTCCTCGGCCTTTTATCCTACGAGCAGTACTTC.

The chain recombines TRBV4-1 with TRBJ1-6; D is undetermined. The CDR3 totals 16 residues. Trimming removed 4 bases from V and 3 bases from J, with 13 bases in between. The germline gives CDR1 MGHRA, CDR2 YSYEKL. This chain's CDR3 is CASSRNPADYNSPLHF. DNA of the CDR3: TGCGCCAGCAGCCGCAATCCGGCCGACTATAATTCACCCCTCCACTTT.

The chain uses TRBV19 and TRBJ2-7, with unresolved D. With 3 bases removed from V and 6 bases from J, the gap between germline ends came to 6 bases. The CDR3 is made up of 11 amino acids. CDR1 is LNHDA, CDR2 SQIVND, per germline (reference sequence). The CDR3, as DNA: TGTGCCAGTAGTATCTTTGGCGAGCAGTACTTC. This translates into CASSIFGEQYF.

DNA of the CDR3: TGTGCCAGCAGCCCCCTGACAGGGCCCCTTGCCCAGTACTTC. Its protein product is CASSPLTGPLAQYF. The chain recombines TRBV7-2 with TRBJ2-5, with TRBD1 identical over 7 bases. The CDR3 covers 14 residues. Germline loops: CDR1 SGHTA, CDR2 FQGNSA. V lost 5 bases and J lost 9; bases outside the gene matches: 12.

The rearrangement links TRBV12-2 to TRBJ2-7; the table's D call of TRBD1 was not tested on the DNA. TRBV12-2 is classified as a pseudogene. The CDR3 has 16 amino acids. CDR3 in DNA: TGTGCAAGTTACTACCGGGACAAGCAGATCGCCTACGAGCAGTACTTC. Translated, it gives CASYYRDKQIAYEQYF.

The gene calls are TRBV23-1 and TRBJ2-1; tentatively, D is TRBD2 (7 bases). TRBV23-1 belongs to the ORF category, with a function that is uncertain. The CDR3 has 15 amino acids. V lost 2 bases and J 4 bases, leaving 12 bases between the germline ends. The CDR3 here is CASSQNRGGYNEQFF. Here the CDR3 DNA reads TGCGCCAGCAGTCAAAATAGGGGGGGATACAATGAGCAGTTCTTC.

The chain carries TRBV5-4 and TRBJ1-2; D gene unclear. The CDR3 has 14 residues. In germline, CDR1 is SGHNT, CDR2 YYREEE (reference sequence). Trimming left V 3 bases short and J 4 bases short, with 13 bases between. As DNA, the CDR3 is TGTGCCAGCAGCTCGGGCGCGGGCTCCTATGGCTACACCTTC. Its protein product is CASSSGAGSYGYTF.

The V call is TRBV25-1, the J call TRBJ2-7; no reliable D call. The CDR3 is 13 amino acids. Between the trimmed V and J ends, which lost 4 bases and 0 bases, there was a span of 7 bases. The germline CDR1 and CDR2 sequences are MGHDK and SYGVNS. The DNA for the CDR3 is TGTGCCAGCAGTGGAGGCATCTCCTACGAGCAGTACTTC. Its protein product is CASSGGISYEQYF.

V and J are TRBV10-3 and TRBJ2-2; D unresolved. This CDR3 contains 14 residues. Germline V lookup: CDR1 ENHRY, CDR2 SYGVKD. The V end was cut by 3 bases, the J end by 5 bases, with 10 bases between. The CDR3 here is CAISEPNPTGELFF. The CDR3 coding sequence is TGTGCCATCAGTGAACCTAATCCTACCGGGGAGCTGTTTTTT.

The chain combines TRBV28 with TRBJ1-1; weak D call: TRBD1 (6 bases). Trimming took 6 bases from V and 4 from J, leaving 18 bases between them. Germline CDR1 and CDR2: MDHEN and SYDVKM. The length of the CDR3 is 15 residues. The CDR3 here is CASSPEQGTFTEAFF. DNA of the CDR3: TGTGCCAGCAGCCCCGAACAGGGTACGTTCACTGAAGCTTTCTTT.

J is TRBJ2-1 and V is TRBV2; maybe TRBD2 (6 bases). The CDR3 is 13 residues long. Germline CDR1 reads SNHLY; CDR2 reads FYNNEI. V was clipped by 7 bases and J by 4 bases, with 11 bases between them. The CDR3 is CASIGGVYNEQFF. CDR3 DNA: TGTGCCAGCATAGGAGGGGTTTACAATGAGCAGTTCTTC.

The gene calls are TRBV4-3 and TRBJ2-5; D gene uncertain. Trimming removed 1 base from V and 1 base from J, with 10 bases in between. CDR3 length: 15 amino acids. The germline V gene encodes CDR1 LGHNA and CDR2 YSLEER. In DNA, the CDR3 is TGCGCCAGCAGCCAAGGTCGGGCCTTCCAAGAGACCCAGTACTTC. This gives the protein CASSQGRAFQETQYF.

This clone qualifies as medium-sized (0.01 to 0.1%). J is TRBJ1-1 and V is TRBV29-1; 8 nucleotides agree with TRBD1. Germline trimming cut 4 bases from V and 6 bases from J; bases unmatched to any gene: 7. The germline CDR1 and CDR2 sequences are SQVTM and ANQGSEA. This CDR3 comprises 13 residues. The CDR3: CSVGGTGSAEAFF. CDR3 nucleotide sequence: TGCAGCGTTGGTGGGACAGGTAGCGCTGAAGCTTTCTTT.

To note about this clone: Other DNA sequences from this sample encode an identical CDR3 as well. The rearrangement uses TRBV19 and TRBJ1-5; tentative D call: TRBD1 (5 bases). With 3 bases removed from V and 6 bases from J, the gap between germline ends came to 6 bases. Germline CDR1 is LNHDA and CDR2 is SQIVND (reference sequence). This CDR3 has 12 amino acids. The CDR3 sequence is CASSIGGQPQHF. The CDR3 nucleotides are TGTGCCAGTAGTATTGGGGGTCAGCCCCAGCATTTT. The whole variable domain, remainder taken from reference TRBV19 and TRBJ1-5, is DGGITQSPKYLFRKEGQNVTLSCEQNLNHDAMYWYRQDPGQGLRLIYYSQIVNDFQKGDIAEGYSVSREKKESFPLTVTSAQKNPTAFYLCASSIGGQPQHFGDGTRLSIL.

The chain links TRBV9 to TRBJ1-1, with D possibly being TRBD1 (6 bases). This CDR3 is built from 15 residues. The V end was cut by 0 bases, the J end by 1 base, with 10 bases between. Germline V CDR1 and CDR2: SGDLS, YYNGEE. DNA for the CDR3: TGTGCCAGCAGCGTAGCGGGACACCAGAACACTGAAGCTTTCTTT. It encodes CASSVAGHQNTEAFF.

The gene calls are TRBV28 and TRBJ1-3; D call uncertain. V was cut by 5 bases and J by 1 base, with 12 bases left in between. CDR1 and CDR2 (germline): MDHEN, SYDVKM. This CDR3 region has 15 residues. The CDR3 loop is CASSLLNPSGNTIYF. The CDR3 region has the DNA TGTGCCAGCAGTCTACTTAATCCTTCTGGAAACACCATATATTTT.

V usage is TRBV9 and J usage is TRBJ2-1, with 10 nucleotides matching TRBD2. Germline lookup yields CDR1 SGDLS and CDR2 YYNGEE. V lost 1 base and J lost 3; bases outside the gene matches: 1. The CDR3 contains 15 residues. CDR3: CASSVLAGVYNEQFF. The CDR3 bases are TGTGCCAGCAGCGTACTAGCGGGGGTCTACAATGAGCAGTTCTTC. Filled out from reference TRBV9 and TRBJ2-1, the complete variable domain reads DSGVTQTPKHLITATGQRVTLRCSPRSGDLSVYWYQQSLDQGLQFLIQYYNGEERAKGNILERFSAQQFPDLHSELNLSSLELGDSALYFCASSVLAGVYNEQFFGPGTRLTVL.

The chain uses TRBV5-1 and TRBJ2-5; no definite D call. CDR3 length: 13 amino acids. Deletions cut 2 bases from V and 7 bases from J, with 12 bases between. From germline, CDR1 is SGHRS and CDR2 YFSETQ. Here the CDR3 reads CASSLGRTMTQYF. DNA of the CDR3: TGCGCCAGCAGCTTAGGCCGGACGATGACCCAGTACTTC. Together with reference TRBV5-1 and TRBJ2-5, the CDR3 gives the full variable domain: KAGVTQTPRYLIKTRGQQVTLSCSPISGHRSVSWYQQTPGQGLQFLFEYFSETQRNKGNFPGRFSGRQFSNSRSEMNVSTLELGDSALYLCASSLGRTMTQYFGPGTRLLVL.

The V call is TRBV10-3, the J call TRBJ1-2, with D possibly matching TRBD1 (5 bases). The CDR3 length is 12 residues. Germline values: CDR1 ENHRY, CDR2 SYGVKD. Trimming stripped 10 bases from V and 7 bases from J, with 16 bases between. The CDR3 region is CASLTVGTGYTF. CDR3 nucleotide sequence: TGTGCCAGCTTGACAGTAGGGACTGGCTACACCTTC.

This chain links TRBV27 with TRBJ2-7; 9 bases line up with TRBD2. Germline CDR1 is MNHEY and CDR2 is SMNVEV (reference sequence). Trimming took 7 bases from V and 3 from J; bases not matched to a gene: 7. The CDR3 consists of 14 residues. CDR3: CASTAGGPDYEQYF. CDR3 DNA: TGTGCCAGCACGGCGGGAGGGCCGGACTACGAGCAGTACTTC.

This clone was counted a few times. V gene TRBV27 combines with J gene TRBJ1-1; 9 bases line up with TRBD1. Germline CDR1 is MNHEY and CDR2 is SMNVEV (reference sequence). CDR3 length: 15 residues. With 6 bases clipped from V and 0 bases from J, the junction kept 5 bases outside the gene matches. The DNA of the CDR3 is TGTGCCAGCAGCCCCGGGACAGGGATGAACACTGAAGCTTTCTTT. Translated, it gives CASSPGTGMNTEAFF.

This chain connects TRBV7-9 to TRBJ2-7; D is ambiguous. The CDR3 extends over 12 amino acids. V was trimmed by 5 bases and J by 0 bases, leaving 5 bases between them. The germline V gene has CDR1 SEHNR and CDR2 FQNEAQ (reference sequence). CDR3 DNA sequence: TGTGCCAGCAGCCGCACCTCCTACGAGCAGTACTTC. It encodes CASSRTSYEQYF.

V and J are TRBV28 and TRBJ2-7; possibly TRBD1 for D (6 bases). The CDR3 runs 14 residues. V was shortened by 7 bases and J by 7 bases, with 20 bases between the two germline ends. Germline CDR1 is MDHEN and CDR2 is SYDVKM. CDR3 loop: CASTLPGWGREQYF. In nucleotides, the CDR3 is TGTGCCAGCACCCTTCCAGGCTGGGGGCGGGAGCAGTACTTC.

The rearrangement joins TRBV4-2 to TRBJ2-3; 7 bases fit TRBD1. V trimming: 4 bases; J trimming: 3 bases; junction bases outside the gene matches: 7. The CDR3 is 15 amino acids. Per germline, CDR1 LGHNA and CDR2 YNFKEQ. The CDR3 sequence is CASSPTGAGTDTQYF. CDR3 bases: TGTGCCAGCAGCCCCACAGGGGCAGGTACAGATACGCAGTATTTT.

CDR3 nucleotide sequence: TGTGCCAGTAGTACCAGTTATCCCCTCTCCTACGAGCAGTACTTC. It encodes CASSTSYPLSYEQYF. This chain uses TRBV19 with TRBJ2-7; D not certain. This CDR3 is 15 amino acids long. Trimming left V 4 bases short and J 0 bases short, with 13 bases between. Germline CDR1 and CDR2: LNHDA and SQIVND (reference sequence).

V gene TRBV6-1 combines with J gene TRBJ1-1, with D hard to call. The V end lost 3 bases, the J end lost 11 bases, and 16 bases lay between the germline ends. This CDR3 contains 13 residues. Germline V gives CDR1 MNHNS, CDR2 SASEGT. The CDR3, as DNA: TGTGCCAGCAGTGAGACGGGAGGGTGGGTCGCTTTCTTT. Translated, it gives CASSETGGWVAFF.